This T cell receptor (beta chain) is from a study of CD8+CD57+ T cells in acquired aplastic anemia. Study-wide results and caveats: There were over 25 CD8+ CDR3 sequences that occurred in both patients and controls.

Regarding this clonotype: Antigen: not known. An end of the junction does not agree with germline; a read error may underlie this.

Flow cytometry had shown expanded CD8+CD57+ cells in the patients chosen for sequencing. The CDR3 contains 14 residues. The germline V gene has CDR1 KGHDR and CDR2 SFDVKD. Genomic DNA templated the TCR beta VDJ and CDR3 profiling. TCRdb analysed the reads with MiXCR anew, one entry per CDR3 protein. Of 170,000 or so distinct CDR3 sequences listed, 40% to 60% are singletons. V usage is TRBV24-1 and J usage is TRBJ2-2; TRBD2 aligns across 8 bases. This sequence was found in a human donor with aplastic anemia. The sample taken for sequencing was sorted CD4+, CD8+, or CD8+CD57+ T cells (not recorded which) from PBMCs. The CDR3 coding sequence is TGTGCCAGCAGTTCCGGGACTAGAACCGGGGAGCTGTTTTTT. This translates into CASSSGTRTGELFF.